The entry that follows covers one TCR beta chain sequence. Its antigen is unidentified. A far larger clone is one nucleotide away, so this likely arose from a read error. This sample was taken from a study of shared clonotypes between healthy human individuals. Overall study results and limits: Sequencing depth was expected to influence donor clonotype sharing.

Sequenced by immunoSEQ multiplex PCR; TCRdb stores in-frame clones only, minus some. The sample includes 450,000 or so clones, around 77% seen only once; the top ten take 9.5% to 15%. After removal of 7 bases from V and 4 bases from J, the junction contained 5 bases not matched to a gene. CDR3 size: 13 residues. Germline-derived CDR1 and CDR2 are MDHEN and SYDVKM. Material for sequencing was PBMCs. The chain couples TRBV28 to TRBJ1-2, with 8 bases matching TRBD1. The sequence derives from a middle-aged woman in good health. Some clones in this sample may be carry-over from other donors' samples. In DNA, the CDR3 is TGTGCCAGCAACCCCACAGGGGGCTATGGCTACACCTTC. As protein: CASNPTGGYGYTF.